A selection of T cell receptor beta chains follows, all from one sample in a study of control samples from healthy donors and cancer patients. The method was immunoSEQ multiplex PCR; TCRdb's version includes in-frame clones alone and lacks a portion of them. The table includes 150,000 to 200,000 clones, 90% detected once. Sequenced material: blood. These receptor sequences come from a woman in her forties or fifties in good health. CDR3s include the opening cysteine and the closing phenylalanine or tryptophan. D genes are given only for firm matches. The size entry is marked missing in some rows and otherwise reads once, few, many or a size class.

abundance	d_gene	v_gene	j_gene	CDR3aa	CDR3nt
.	TRBD2	TRBV6-2/TRBV6-3	TRBJ2-1	CASSYPRTRGGWDEQFF	TGTGCCAGCAGTTACCCTCGGACCCGCGGGGGGTGGGATGAGCAGTTCTTC
.	.	TRBV3-1/TRBV3-2	TRBJ2-7	CASSLAQPYEQYF	TGTGCCAGCAGCCTCGCCCAACCCTACGAGCAGTACTTC
.	.	TRBV18	TRBJ2-7	CASSGASYEQYF	TGTGCCAGCTCGGGAGCTTCCTACGAGCAGTACTTC
.	.	TRBV4-3	TRBJ2-7	CASSQDFRVVSEQYF	TGCGCCAGCAGCCAAGATTTCCGGGTAGTCTCCGAGCAGTACTTC
.	.	TRBV4-3	TRBJ2-7	CASSQVRIDGEQYF	TGCGCCAGCAGCCAAGTCCGGATTGACGGCGAGCAGTACTTC
.	TRBD2	TRBV28	TRBJ2-3	CAGSGSTDTQYF	TGTGCCGGTAGCGGGAGCACAGATACGCAGTATTTT
.	.	TRBV28	TRBJ1-4	CASRSGEKLFF	TGTGCCAGCAGATCAGGGGAAAAACTGTTTTTT
.	TRBD1	TRBV5-6	TRBJ1-1	CASSWGTGHTEAFF	TGTGCCAGCAGCTGGGGGACAGGGCACACTGAAGCTTTCTTT
once	.	TRBV10-3	TRBJ1-1	CAIRLRAEGGEAFF	TGTGCCATCAGGCTCCGGGCGGAGGGAGGTGAAGCTTTCTTT
.	.	TRBV3-1/TRBV3-2	TRBJ1-6	CASSHVGGESPLHF	TGTGCCAGCAGCCATGTGGGCGGGGAATCACCCCTCCACTTT
.	.	TRBV28	TRBJ2-2	CASSFQGTVNTGELFF	TGTGCCAGCAGTTTTCAGGGGACGGTGAACACCGGGGAGCTGTTTTTT
.	.	TRBV4-3	TRBJ2-1	CASSQDRAGEQFF	TGCGCCAGCAGCCAAGATCGGGCTGGTGAGCAGTTCTTC
.	.	TRBV9	TRBJ1-6	CASSVDGVGSPLHF	TGTGCCAGCAGCGTAGATGGGGTAGGGTCACCCCTCCACTTT
.	.	TRBV4-3	TRBJ1-2	CASSQTKYGYTF	TGCGCCAGCAGCCAAACGAAGTATGGCTACACCTTC
.	.	TRBV6-5	TRBJ2-3	CASKTGTTDTQYF	TGTGCCAGCAAGACAGGTACCACAGATACGCAGTATTTT
.	TRBD1	TRBV5-1	TRBJ1-6	CASSYGQDNSPLHF	TGCGCCAGCAGCTACGGACAGGATAATTCACCCCTCCACTTT
.	.	TRBV5-1	TRBJ1-6	CASSLGASDLHF	TGCGCCAGCAGCCTAGGGGCCTCCGATCTCCACTTT
.	.	TRBV5-1	TRBJ1-1	CASSLESFAINTEAFF	TGCGCCAGCAGCTTGGAGTCTTTTGCCATAAACACTGAAGCTTTCTTT
.	.	TRBV29-1	TRBJ1-2	CSVAGGWGYTF	TGCAGCGTAGCCGGCGGCTGGGGCTACACCTTC
.	.	TRBV19	TRBJ1-3	CASRQRGSGNTIYF	TGTGCCAGTAGGCAAAGGGGCTCTGGAAACACCATATATTTT
.	.	TRBV19	TRBJ2-1	CASGGTFNEQFF	TGTGCCAGTGGCGGGACCTTTAATGAGCAGTTCTTC
few	.	TRBV18	TRBJ1-5	CASSPGNNQPQHF	TGTGCCAGCTCACCAGGGAACAATCAGCCCCAGCATTTT
.	TRBD2	TRBV6-2/TRBV6-3	TRBJ2-2	CASSRDPSGSVAGELFF	TGTGCCAGCAGTAGGGACCCTAGCGGGAGTGTCGCCGGGGAGCTGTTTTTT
.	.	TRBV7-3	TRBJ1-5	CASSRAPGSNQPQHF	TGTGCCAGCAGCCGGGCCCCGGGGAGCAATCAGCCCCAGCATTTT
few	TRBD2	TRBV9	TRBJ2-3	CASSVSGGPGGTQYF	TGTGCCAGCAGCGTAAGCGGGGGGCCGGGGGGTACGCAGTATTTT
.	.	TRBV5-1	TRBJ1-2	CASSLSGPDYGYTF	TGCGCCAGCAGCTTGTCGGGGCCAGACTATGGCTACACCTTC
.	.	TRBV5-4	TRBJ2-5	CASSPRGPYQETQYF	TGTGCCAGCAGCCCGCGCGGGCCCTACCAAGAGACCCAGTACTTC
.	.	TRBV6-5	TRBJ1-4	CASSGGYKLFF	TGTGCCAGCAGCGGTGGATATAAACTGTTTTTT
.	.	TRBV28	TRBJ2-5	CASSSTDGGETQYF	TGTGCCAGCAGTTCCACGGACGGCGGAGAGACCCAGTACTTC
.	TRBD1	TRBV19	TRBJ1-2	CASGPGQTIYGYTF	TGTGCCAGTGGCCCGGGACAGACGATCTATGGCTACACCTTC
.	.	TRBV30	TRBJ1-1	CAWSVYGNEAFF	TGTGCCTGGAGTGTTTACGGGAATGAAGCTTTCTTT
.	.	TRBV4-1	TRBJ2-7	CASSQTETVSYEQYF	TGCGCCAGCAGCCAAACCGAGACAGTCTCCTACGAGCAGTACTTC
.	.	TRBV9	TRBJ1-5	CASSVGNQPQHF	TGTGCCAGCAGCGTAGGTAATCAGCCCCAGCATTTT
.	.	TRBV5-6	TRBJ2-7	CASRTRPGHYEQYF	TGTGCCAGCCGAACCCGGCCCGGGCACTACGAGCAGTACTTC
.	TRBD2	TRBV4-1	TRBJ2-5	CASSQGLAGRGTQYF	TGCGCCAGCAGCCAAGGGTTAGCGGGGAGGGGGACCCAGTACTTC
.	TRBD1	TRBV28	TRBJ1-6	CASSAAGGGASPLHF	TGTGCCAGCAGTGCTGCAGGGGGCGGGGCTTCACCCCTCCACTTT
.	.	TRBV5-5	TRBJ1-1	CASSLEGDTSTEAFF	TGCGCCAGCAGCTTGGAAGGAGATACTAGCACTGAAGCTTTCTTT
.	.	TRBV4-1	TRBJ1-2	CASSQSPLGYTF	TGCGCCAGCAGCCAATCCCCTTTGGGCTACACCTTC
.	TRBD2	TRBV6-2/TRBV6-3	TRBJ2-1	CASSYSRLAGGSHEQFF	TGTGCCAGCAGTTACTCGAGGTTGGCGGGAGGGTCCCATGAGCAGTTCTTC
.	TRBD1	TRBV5-1	TRBJ2-2	CASSSGQGYTGELFF	TGCGCCAGCAGCTCTGGACAGGGTTACACCGGGGAGCTGTTTTTT
.	.	TRBV18	TRBJ2-2	CASSLNGQGNTGELFF	TGTGCCAGCTCACTCAACGGGCAGGGAAATACCGGGGAGCTGTTTTTT
.	.	TRBV6-4	TRBJ2-2	CASSDSKGRGQGTGELFF	TGTGCCAGCAGTGACTCGAAGGGCCGGGGGCAAGGCACCGGGGAGCTGTTTTTT
.	.	TRBV9	TRBJ2-2	CASSVAGKRADTGELFF	TGTGCCAGCAGCGTAGCGGGAAAGCGGGCAGACACCGGGGAGCTGTTTTTT
.	.	TRBV4-3	TRBJ2-2	CASSSIGEANTGELFF	TGCGCCAGCAGTTCTATAGGGGAGGCGAACACCGGGGAGCTGTTTTTT
.	TRBD1	TRBV3-1/TRBV3-2	TRBJ2-7	CASSHASGTGDYEQYF	TGTGCCAGCAGCCATGCATCCGGGACAGGCGACTACGAGCAGTACTTC
.	.	TRBV19	TRBJ2-7	CASHDPQGYEQYF	TGTGCCAGCCACGACCCTCAAGGCTACGAGCAGTACTTC
.	.	TRBV12-5	TRBJ1-5	CASGQGNQPQHF	TGTGCTAGTGGCCAAGGGAATCAGCCCCAGCATTTT
.	.	TRBV28	TRBJ2-2	CASSLVGELFF	TGTGCCAGCAGTCTTGTCGGGGAGCTGTTTTTT
.	.	TRBV5-4	TRBJ1-4	CASSTGGGGPYEKLFF	TGTGCCAGCAGCACGGGGGGGGGAGGACCATATGAAAAACTGTTTTTT
.	.	TRBV20-1	TRBJ1-2	CSASKGDYGYTF	TGCAGTGCTAGTAAGGGAGACTATGGCTACACCTTC
.	TRBD1	TRBV5-8	TRBJ2-7	CASSPRVDRTYEQYF	TGTGCCAGCAGCCCGAGGGTGGACAGGACCTACGAGCAGTACTTC
.	.	TRBV18	TRBJ1-5	CASSPLRSSNQPQHF	TGTGCCAGCTCACCACTCAGGTCCAGCAATCAGCCCCAGCATTTT